This record concerns one T cell receptor beta chain sequence. The antigen remains unidentified. Disease in patients was locally advanced or metastatic urothelial carcinoma. The data were taken from a study of PD-L1 blockade in urothelial cancer. About the research overall: Across blood samples, T cells had a median count of about 140,000. Broader study findings: Pretreatment TCR clonality in blood, when below the median, was predictive of better survival.

Every PCR got spiked synthetic TCR analog templates. Repertoires were generated with immunoSEQ multiplex PCR, while TCRdb's copy carries only in-frame clones and drops some. The sample holds some 100,000 clones, 91% seen once. The CDR3 extends over 15 amino acids. From germline, CDR1 is SGDLS and CDR2 YYNGEE. V dropped 4 bases and J dropped 0 bases, with 10 bases sitting between them. Sequenced material: PBMCs, taken around atezolizumab (anti-PD-L1) treatment. The source is a woman aged 80 or older with urothelial cancer. The rearrangement links TRBV9 to TRBJ1-4, with D perhaps TRBD1 (6 bases). The CDR3 DNA reads as TGTGCCAGCAGCCTCGCAGGGGCAACTAATGAAAAACTGTTTTTT. Its translation is CASSLAGATNEKLFF. The whole variable domain, filled in from reference TRBV9 and TRBJ1-4, reads DSGVTQTPKHLITATGQRVTLRCSPRSGDLSVYWYQQSLDQGLQFLIQYYNGEERAKGNILERFSAQQFPDLHSELNLSSLELGDSALYFCASSLAGATNEKLFFGSGTQLSVL.